The clone carrying this T cell receptor beta chain was picked up many times. Antigen specificity is unknown. Germline CDR1 SGHTA, CDR2 FQGNSA. Unmatched junction bases numbered 4, after V lost 1 base and J lost 1 base. The CDR3 extends over 16 amino acids. The sample comes from a study of T cells in Graves' hyperthyroidism and ophthalmopathy. Orbital computed tomography, thyroid ultrasound, serum thyroxine and TRAb, and clinical symptoms together informed the diagnoses. There were TCR beta CDR3 regions amplified from RNA transcripts. Using the HTBI primer set, a first-round RT-PCR was run on the TCR CDR3. TCRdb reanalysed the multiplex PCR reads using MiXCR and keeps one entry per CDR3 protein. Of over 650,000 distinct CDR3 sequences detected, 45% appear once; the ten largest clones hold about 7%. Study findings and constraints: The model forecast ophthalmopathy, anticipating it by a median around 6.4 months before onset. Ophthalmopathy was separated from stable hyperthyroidism by a 13 V-J model.

The rearrangement uses TRBV7-2 and TRBJ2-7, with 10 positions matching TRBD2. This receptor was taken from an adult man with Graves' disease, either hyperthyroidism or ophthalmopathy (not recorded which). Sequencing was carried out using peripheral blood or thyroid tissue (not recorded which). CDR3 sequence: CASSLGGSGRSYEQYF. CDR3 DNA: TGTGCCAGCAGCTTAGGAGGTAGCGGGAGGTCCTACGAGCAGTACTTC.